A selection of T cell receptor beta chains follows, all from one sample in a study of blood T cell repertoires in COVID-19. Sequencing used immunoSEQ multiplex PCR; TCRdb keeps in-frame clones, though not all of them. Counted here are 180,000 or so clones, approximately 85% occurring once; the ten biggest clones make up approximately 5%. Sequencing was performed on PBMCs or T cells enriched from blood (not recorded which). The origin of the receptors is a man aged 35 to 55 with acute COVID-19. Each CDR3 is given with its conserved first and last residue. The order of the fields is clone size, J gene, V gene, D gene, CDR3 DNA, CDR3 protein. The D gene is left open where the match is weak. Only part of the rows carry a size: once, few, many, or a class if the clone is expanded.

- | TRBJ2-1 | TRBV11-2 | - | TGTGCCAGCAGCAATTCCCTAGGGGGTGAGCAGTTCTTC | CASSNSLGGEQFF
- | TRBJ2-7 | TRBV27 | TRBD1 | TGTGCCAGCAGTTTCAGGCGGACAGGGGTCGCGGACGAGCAGTACTTC | CASSFRRTGVADEQYF
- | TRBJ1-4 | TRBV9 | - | TGTGCCAGCAGCGGAGGAGACAGAACCTTTAATGAAAAACTGTTTTTT | CASSGGDRTFNEKLFF
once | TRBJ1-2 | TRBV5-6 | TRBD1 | TGTGCCAGCATCCGGACAGGGGCTAACTATGGCTACACCTTC | CASIRTGANYGYTF
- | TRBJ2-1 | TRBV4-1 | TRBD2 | TGCGCCAGCAGCTCTCCATCTAGCGGGAGGCCCTACAATGAGCAGTTCTTC | CASSSPSSGRPYNEQFF
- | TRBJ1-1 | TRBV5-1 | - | TGCGCCAGCAGCTTGTCTGGAGGGAACACTGAAGCTTTCTTT | CASSLSGGNTEAFF
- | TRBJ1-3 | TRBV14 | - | TGTGCCAGCAGCCTGAGATTCTCTGGAAACACCATATATTTT | CASSLRFSGNTIYF
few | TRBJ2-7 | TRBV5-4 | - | TGTGCCAGCAGCTCGGAGGACAGACCCAGGGACTTC | CASSSEDRPRDF
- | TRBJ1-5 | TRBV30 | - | TGTGCCTGGAGTAAGGGGCTGGGCAATCAGCCCCAGCATTTT | CAWSKGLGNQPQHF
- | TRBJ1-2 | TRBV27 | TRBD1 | TGTGCCAGCAGTTTAGGGCCTACAGGGGGCGGAGGAGGCTACACCTTC | CASSLGPTGGGGGYTF
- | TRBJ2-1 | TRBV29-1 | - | TGCAGCGTCCCAAAGGGAGCTAGCTCCTACAATGAGCAGTTCTTC | CSVPKGASSYNEQFF
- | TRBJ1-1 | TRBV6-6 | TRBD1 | TGTGCCACGATCATACAGGGGTTGAACACTGAAGCTTTCTTT | CATIIQGLNTEAFF
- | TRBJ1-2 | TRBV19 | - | TGTGCCAGTAGCAAAACTTGGAGGGACCCGGTTAGTGGCTACACCTTC | CASSKTWRDPVSGYTF
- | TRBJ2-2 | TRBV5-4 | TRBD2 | TGTGCCAGCAGCCGAGGACTAGCGGGAGGGAGGACCGGGGAGCTGTTTTTT | CASSRGLAGGRTGELFF